The present entry profiles one TCR beta chain with its context. Antigen unknown. The germline V gene encodes CDR1 SGHDN and CDR2 FVKESK. V was cut by 1 base and J by 8 bases, with 9 bases left in between. CDR3 size: 13 residues. These data belong to a study of post-analysis software for immune sequencing data. The study, taken as a whole, reports: Four to six TRBV segments were significantly more frequent in patients than in controls. TRBV5-6, TRBV5-1 and TRBV20-1 were among these segments. Same-batch samples co-clustered strongly by F measure.

cDNA libraries for TCR beta contained unique molecular identifiers. The T cell input of roughly 0.95 to 10 million gave approximately 500,000 cDNA molecules. TCRdb used MiXCR to reprocess the PCR reads, holding one entry per CDR3 protein. The sample has about 820,000 distinct CDR3 sequences; 53% are singletons. This sequence joins TRBV14 and TRBJ2-4; D not resolved. The source is a girl between 5 and 17 years old with multiple sclerosis. The sequenced sample consisted of blood. CDR3 DNA sequence: TGTGCCAGCAGCCAAGGAACCTGGGACATTCAGTACTTC. Residues: CASSQGTWDIQYF.